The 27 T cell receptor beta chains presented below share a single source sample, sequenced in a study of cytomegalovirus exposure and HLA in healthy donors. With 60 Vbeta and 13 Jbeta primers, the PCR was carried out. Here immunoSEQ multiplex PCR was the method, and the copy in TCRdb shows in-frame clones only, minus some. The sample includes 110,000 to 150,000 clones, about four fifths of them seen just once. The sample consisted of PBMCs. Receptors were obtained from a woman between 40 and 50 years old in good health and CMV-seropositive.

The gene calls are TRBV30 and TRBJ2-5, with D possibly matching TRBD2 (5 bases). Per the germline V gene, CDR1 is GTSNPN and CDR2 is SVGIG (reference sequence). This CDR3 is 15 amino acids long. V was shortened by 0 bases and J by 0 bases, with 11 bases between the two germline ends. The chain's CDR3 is CAWSVGGEYQETQYF. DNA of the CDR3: TGTGCCTGGAGTGTAGGAGGAGAATACCAAGAGACCCAGTACTTC.

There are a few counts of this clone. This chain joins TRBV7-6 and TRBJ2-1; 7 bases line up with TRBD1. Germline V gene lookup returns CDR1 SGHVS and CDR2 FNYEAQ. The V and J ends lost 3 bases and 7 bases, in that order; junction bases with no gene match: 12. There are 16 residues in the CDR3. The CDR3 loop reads CASSFLTGSVGNEQFF. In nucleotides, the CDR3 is TGTGCCAGCAGCTTCCTGACAGGGAGCGTCGGGAATGAGCAGTTCTTC.

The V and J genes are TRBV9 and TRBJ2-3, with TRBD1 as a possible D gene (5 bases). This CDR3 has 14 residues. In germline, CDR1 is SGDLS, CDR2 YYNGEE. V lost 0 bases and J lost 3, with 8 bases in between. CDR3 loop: CASSVVDRTDTQYF. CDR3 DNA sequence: TGTGCCAGCAGCGTAGTTGACAGAACAGATACGCAGTATTTT.

The DNA for the CDR3 is TGCGCCAGCAGCCAAGATTCAATGATATCAGGGCACAATCAGCCCCAGCATTTT. Its translation is CASSQDSMISGHNQPQHF. This chain links TRBV4-1 with TRBJ1-5, with D perhaps TRBD1 (5 bases). V was shortened by 0 bases and J by 3 bases, with 18 bases between the two germline ends. The CDR3 covers 18 residues. Germline lookup yields CDR1 MGHRA and CDR2 YSYEKL.

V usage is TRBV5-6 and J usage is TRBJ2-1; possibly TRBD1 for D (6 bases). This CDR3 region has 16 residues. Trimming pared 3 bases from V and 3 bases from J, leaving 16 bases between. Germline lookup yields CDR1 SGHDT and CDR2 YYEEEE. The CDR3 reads CASSSAGSRGYNEQFF. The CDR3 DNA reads TGTGCCAGCAGCTCCGCCGGGTCCAGGGGCTACAATGAGCAGTTCTTC.

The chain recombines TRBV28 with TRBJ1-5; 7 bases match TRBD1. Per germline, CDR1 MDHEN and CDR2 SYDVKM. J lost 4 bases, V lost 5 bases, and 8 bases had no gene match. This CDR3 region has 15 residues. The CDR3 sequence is CASSIGTATNQPQHF. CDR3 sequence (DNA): TGTGCCAGCAGTATCGGGACAGCAACAAATCAGCCCCAGCATTTT.

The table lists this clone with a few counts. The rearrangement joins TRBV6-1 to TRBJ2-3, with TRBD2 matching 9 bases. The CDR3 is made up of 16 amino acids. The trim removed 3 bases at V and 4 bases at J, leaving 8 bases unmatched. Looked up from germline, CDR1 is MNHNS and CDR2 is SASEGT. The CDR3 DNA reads TGTGCCAGCAGTGAGACCAGCGGGGGGTTCTCAGATACGCAGTATTTT. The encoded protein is CASSETSGGFSDTQYF.

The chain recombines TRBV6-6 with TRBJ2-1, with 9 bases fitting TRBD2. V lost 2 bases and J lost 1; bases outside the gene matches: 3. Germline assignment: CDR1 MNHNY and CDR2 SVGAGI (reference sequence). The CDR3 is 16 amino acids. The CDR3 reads CASSYPAGGSYNEQFF. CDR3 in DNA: TGTGCCAGCAGTTACCCTGCGGGAGGGTCCTACAATGAGCAGTTCTTC.

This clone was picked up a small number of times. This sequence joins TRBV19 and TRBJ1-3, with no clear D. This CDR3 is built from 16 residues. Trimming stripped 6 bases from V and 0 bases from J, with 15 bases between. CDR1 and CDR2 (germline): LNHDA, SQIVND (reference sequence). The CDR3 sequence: CASSPNQINSGNTIYF. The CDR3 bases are TGTGCCAGTAGCCCTAATCAAATTAACTCTGGAAACACCATATATTTT.

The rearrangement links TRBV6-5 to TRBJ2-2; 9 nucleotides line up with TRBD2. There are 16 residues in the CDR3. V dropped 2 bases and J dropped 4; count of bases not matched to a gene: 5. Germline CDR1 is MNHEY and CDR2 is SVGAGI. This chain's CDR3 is CASSYPAGGATGELFF. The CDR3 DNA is TGTGCCAGCAGTTACCCAGCGGGAGGCGCCACCGGGGAGCTGTTTTTT.

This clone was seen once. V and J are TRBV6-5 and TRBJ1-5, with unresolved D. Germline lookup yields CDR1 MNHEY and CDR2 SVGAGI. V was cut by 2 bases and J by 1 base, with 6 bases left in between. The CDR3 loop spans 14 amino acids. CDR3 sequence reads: CASSYGLSNQPQHF. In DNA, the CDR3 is TGTGCCAGCAGTTACGGACTAAGCAATCAGCCCCAGCATTTT.

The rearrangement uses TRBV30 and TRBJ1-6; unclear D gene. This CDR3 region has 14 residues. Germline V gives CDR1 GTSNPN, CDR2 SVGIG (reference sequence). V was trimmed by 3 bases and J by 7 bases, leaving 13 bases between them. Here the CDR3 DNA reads TGTGCCTGGAGCTTTAGAGGAGGGAATTCACCCCTCCACTTT. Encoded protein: CAWSFRGGNSPLHF.

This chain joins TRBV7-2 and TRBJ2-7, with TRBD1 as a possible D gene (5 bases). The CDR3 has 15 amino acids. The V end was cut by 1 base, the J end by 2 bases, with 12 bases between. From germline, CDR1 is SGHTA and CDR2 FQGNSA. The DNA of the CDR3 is TGTGCCAGCAGCTTAGAGGTGGGCAGGGCCTACGAGCAGTACTTC. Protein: CASSLEVGRAYEQYF.

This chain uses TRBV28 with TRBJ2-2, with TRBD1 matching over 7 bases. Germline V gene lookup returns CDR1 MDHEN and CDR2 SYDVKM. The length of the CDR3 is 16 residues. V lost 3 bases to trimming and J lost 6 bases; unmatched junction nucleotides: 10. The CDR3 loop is CASSFRGGGSPGELFF. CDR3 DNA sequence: TGTGCCAGCAGTTTTCGAGGGGGCGGTTCTCCCGGGGAGCTGTTTTTT.

CDR3 nucleotide sequence: TGTGCCAGCAGCCGAGGGGGAGCCTACGAGCAGTACTTC. It is translated as CASSRGGAYEQYF. The chain joins TRBV9 to TRBJ2-7; possibly TRBD1 for D (6 bases). CDR3 size: 13 residues. The germline gives CDR1 SGDLS, CDR2 YYNGEE. Between the trimmed V and J ends, which lost 4 bases and 2 bases, there was a span of 10 bases.

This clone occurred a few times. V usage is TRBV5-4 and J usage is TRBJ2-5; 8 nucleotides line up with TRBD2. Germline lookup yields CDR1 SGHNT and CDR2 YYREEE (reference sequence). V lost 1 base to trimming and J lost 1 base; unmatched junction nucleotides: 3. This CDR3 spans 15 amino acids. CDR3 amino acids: CASSLIGGAQETQYF. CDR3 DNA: TGTGCCAGCAGCTTGATCGGGGGGGCCCAAGAGACCCAGTACTTC.

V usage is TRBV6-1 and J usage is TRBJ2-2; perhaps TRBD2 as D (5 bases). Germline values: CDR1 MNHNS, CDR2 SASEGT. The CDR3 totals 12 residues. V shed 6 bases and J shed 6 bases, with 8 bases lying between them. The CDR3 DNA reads TGTGCCAGCAGGCGGAGGTCCGGGGAGCTGTTTTTT. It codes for CASRRRSGELFF.

In nucleotides, the CDR3 is TGCGCCAGCAGCTCCCACGGCGCGGGGGAAAACATTCAGTACTTC. Translated: CASSSHGAGENIQYF. This sequence joins TRBV5-1 and TRBJ2-4; the match to TRBD2 covers 7 bases. Trimming cost V 3 bases and J 5 bases; bases outside gene matches: 8. Germline assignment: CDR1 SGHRS and CDR2 YFSETQ. This CDR3 is 15 amino acids long.

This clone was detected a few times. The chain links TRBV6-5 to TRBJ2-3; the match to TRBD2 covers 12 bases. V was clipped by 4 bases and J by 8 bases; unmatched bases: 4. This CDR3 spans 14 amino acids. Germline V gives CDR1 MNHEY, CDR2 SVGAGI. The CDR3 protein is CASSSSGGASTQYF. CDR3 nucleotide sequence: TGTGCCAGCAGTTCTAGCGGGGGGGCCAGTACGCAGTATTTT.

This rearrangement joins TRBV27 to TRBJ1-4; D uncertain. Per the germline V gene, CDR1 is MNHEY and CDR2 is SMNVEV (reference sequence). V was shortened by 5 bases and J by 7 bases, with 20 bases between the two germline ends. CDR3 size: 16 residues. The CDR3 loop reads CASSPAVLSTGEKLFF. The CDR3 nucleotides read TGTGCCAGCAGTCCCGCTGTTTTGTCCACTGGTGAAAAACTGTTTTTT.

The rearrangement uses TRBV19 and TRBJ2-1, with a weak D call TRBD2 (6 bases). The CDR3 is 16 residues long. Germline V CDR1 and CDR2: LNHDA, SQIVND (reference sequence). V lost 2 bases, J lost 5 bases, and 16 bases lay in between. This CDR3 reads CASSILGGVSNNEQFF. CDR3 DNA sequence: TGTGCCAGTAGTATACTAGGAGGGGTCAGTAACAATGAGCAGTTCTTC.

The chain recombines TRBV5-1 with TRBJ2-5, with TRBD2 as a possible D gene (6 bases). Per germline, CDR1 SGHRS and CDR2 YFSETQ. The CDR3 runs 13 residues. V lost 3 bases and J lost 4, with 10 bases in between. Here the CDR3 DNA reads TGCGCCAGCAGCTACACGCGGGGAGAGACCCAGTACTTC. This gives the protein CASSYTRGETQYF.

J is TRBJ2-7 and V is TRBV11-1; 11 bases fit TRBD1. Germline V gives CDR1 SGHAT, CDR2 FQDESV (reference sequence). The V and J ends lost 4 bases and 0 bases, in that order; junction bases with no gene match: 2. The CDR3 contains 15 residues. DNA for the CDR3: TGTGCCAGCAGCTACGGGACAGGGGGCTCCTACGAGCAGTACTTC. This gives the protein CASSYGTGGSYEQYF.

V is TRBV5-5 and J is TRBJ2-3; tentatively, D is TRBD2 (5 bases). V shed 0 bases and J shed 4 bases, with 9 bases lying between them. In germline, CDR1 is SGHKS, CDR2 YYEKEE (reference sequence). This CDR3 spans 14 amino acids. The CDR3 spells CASSLGLSPDTQYF. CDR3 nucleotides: TGTGCCAGCAGCTTGGGACTATCGCCAGATACGCAGTATTTT.

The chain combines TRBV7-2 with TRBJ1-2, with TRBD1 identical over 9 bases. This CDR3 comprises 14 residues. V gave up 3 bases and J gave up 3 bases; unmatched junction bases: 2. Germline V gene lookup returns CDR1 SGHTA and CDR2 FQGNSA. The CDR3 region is CASSLTGGDYGYTF. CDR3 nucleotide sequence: TGTGCCAGCAGCTTGACAGGGGGAGACTATGGCTACACCTTC. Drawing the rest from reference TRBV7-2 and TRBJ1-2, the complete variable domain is GAGVSQSPSNKVTEKGKDVELRCDPISGHTALYWYRQSLGQGLEFLIYFQGNSAPDKSGLPSDRFSAERTGGSVSTLTIQRTQQEDSAVYLCASSLTGGDYGYTFGSGTRLTVV.

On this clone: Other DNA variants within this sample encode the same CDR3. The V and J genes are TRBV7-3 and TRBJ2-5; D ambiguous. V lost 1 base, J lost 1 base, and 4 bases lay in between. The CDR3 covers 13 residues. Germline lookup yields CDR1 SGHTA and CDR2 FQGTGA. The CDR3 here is CASSLNSQETQYF. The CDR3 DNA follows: TGTGCCAGCAGCTTAAACAGCCAAGAGACCCAGTACTTC.

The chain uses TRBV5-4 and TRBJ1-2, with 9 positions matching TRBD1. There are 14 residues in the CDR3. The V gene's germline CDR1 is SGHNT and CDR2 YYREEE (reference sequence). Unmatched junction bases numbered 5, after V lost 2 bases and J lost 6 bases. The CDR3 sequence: CASSLTGGVDGYTF. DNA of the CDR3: TGTGCCAGCAGCTTAACAGGGGGCGTCGATGGCTACACCTTC.